The 10 T cell receptor beta chains reported below all come from one sample, sequenced in a study of control samples from healthy donors and cancer patients. Clones were read by immunoSEQ multiplex PCR, and TCRdb kept only the in-frame ones, dropping some. This sample has about 250,000 clones, with more than 65% found just once. Sequencing was carried out using PBMCs. The receptors were gathered from a woman in her sixties or seventies with lung cancer.

In DNA, the CDR3 is TGTGCCAGCACCTTTTCTCCGGGCGGGGAGCTGTTTTTT. This translates into CASTFSPGGELFF. The chain employs TRBV9 and TRBJ2-2; D is undetermined. The germline V and J ends were trimmed by 6 bases and 7 bases, with 13 bases remaining between them. The CDR3 runs 13 residues. Germline CDR1 is SGDLS and CDR2 is YYNGEE.

V gene TRBV27 combines with J gene TRBJ2-1; 8 nucleotides line up with TRBD2. This CDR3 contains 16 residues. Per germline, CDR1 MNHEY and CDR2 SMNVEV (reference sequence). J lost 16 bases, V lost 5 bases, and 22 bases had no gene match. The CDR3 sequence: CASSGPWVVTSGSLFF. The CDR3 bases are TGTGCCAGCAGTGGACCCTGGGTGGTGACCAGCGGGAGTCTTTTCTTC.

The V call is TRBV2, the J call TRBJ2-2; D is unresolved. The CDR3 spans 11 residues. Per germline, CDR1 SNHLY and CDR2 FYNNEI. Trimming shortened V by 10 bases and J by 5 bases, and 8 bases separated the two germline ends. The CDR3 here is CATTKTGELFF. The DNA for the CDR3 is TGTGCCACGACCAAGACCGGGGAGCTGTTTTTT.

The chain employs TRBV2 and TRBJ1-5, with D unresolved. CDR3 length equals 15 residues. The germline V and J ends were trimmed by 8 bases and 0 bases, with 14 bases remaining between them. Germline lookup yields CDR1 SNHLY and CDR2 FYNNEI. Here the CDR3 reads CASAWGGLSNQPQHF. In DNA, the CDR3 is TGTGCCAGCGCCTGGGGAGGGCTTAGCAATCAGCCCCAGCATTTT.

The chain joins TRBV6-1 to TRBJ2-3; D may be TRBD1 (6 bases). The CDR3 consists of 13 residues. Trimming pared 3 bases from V and 11 bases from J, leaving 15 bases between. CDR1 MNHNS and CDR2 SASEGT come from the germline V gene. The CDR3 here is CASSDPLQGWQYF. The CDR3 DNA follows: TGTGCCAGCAGTGATCCACTCCAGGGGTGGCAGTATTTT.

This clone has just a few counts. The genes are TRBV30 and TRBJ2-7; TRBD1 might be the D (6 bases). Trimming took off 3 bases at V and 2 bases at J, with 11 bases between the two ends. Germline-derived CDR1 and CDR2 are GTSNPN and SVGIG (reference sequence). This CDR3 is built from 13 residues. The chain's CDR3 is CAWRLTGTYEQYF. CDR3 in DNA: TGTGCCTGGAGATTGACAGGCACCTACGAGCAGTACTTC.

CDR3: CASTGTGGSRATEAFF. Here the CDR3 DNA reads TGTGCCAGTACCGGGACAGGGGGCTCGAGAGCCACTGAAGCTTTCTTT. V usage is TRBV19 and J usage is TRBJ1-1; TRBD1 agrees at 12 bases. This CDR3 is built from 16 residues. V shed 7 bases and J 4 bases; nucleotides not matched to a gene: 10. Per germline, CDR1 LNHDA and CDR2 SQIVND (reference sequence).

The J gene is TRBJ1-2, the V gene TRBV2; the D gene is possibly TRBD1 (5 bases). Germline values: CDR1 SNHLY, CDR2 FYNNEI. The length of the CDR3 is 13 residues. The germline V and J ends were trimmed by 1 base and 8 bases, with 11 bases remaining between them. This chain's CDR3 is CASSEGTSTGYTF. The CDR3 coding sequence is TGTGCCAGCAGTGAAGGGACATCCACGGGCTACACCTTC.

The chain links TRBV28 to TRBJ1-2; 7 nucleotides align to TRBD1. The J segment lost 5 bases and the V segment lost 6 bases, leaving 12 bases of the junction unmatched. The CDR3 has 15 residues. CDR1 is MDHEN and CDR2 is SYDVKM in the germline V gene. The CDR3 reads CASSTPDRERYGYTF. In DNA form, the CDR3 reads TGTGCCAGCAGCACCCCTGACAGGGAGAGATATGGCTACACCTTC.

The rearrangement joins TRBV11-2 to TRBJ2-5; D is ambiguous. There are 15 residues in the CDR3. The ends were cut back, 3 bases at V and 3 bases at J, with 14 bases in the middle. Germline assignment: CDR1 SGHAT and CDR2 FQNNGV. The CDR3 nucleotides read TGTGCCAGCAGCTTCAATATTGCAAGTGAAGAGACCCAGTACTTC. It codes for CASSFNIASEETQYF.